This T cell receptor beta chain was sequenced during a study of PD-1 blockade in classical Hodgkin lymphoma. The study's findings and limits: Whoever responded completely had baseline diversity much like that seen in newly diagnosed patients. Before treatment, TCR diversity in newly diagnosed patients was reportedly lower than in healthy donors. In CD4+ cells, TCR diversity went up significantly by C4D1, but in CD8+ cells it did not.

Comment on this clone: Its antigen is currently unknown. The sample carries other DNA sequences with the same CDR3.

Described time point: cycle 4 day 1 (C4D1), after more than five weeks of nivolumab. Brentuximab vedotin exposure varied among the patients, all of whom had relapsed after autologous stem cell transplantation. Trimming took 0 bases from V and 1 from J, leaving 10 bases between them. In germline, CDR1 is SGHRS, CDR2 YFSETQ. The CDR3 is 15 residues long. TCRdb keeps only in-frame clones here, not all; method: immunoSEQ multiplex PCR. The data hold under 20,000 clones, with 60% to 85% observed a single time. The source is a human donor with classical Hodgkin lymphoma. This specimen consisted of peripheral blood mononuclear cells (PBMCs), obtained before the fourth cycle of nivolumab. The V call is TRBV5-1, the J call TRBJ1-2; D gene ambiguous. DNA for the CDR3: TGCGCCAGCAGCTTGGAGCTGGGAGGTAACTATGGCTACACCTTC. It encodes CASSLELGGNYGYTF. The complete variable domain, with remaining parts taken from reference TRBV5-1 and TRBJ1-2, reads KAGVTQTPRYLIKTRGQQVTLSCSPISGHRSVSWYQQTPGQGLQFLFEYFSETQRNKGNFPGRFSGRQFSNSRSEMNVSTLELGDSALYLCASSLELGGNYGYTFGSGTRLTVV.